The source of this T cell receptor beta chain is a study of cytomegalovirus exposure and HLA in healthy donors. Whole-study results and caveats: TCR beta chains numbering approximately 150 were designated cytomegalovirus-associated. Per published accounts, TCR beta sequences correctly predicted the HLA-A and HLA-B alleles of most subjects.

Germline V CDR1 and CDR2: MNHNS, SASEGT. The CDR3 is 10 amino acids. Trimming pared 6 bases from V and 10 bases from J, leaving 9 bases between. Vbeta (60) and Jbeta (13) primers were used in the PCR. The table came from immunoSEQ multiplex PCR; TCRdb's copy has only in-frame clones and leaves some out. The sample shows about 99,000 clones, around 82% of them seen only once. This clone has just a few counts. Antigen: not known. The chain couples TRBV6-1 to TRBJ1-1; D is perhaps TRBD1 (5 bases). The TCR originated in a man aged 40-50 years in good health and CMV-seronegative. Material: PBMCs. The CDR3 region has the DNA TGTGCCAGCAGGACAGACGGAGCTTTCTTT. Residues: CASRTDGAFF.